The T cell receptor beta chain described here comes from a study of shared clonotypes between healthy human individuals. Study-wide results and limits: Naive subsets typically showed greater estimated richness than memory subsets.

The assay was immunoSEQ multiplex PCR, and TCRdb's table has in-frame clones only and misses some. The sample holds more than 500,000 clones, roughly 95% seen once. For this clone: Its antigen is not known.

Trimming cost V 6 bases and J 0 bases, with 6 bases left between them. The germline V gene encodes CDR1 SGHRS and CDR2 YFSETQ. The CDR3 is 13 residues long. The CD4+ fraction was divided into a CD45RA+ naive subset and a CD45RA-negative memory subset. The receptor's source is a woman aged 25 to 39 in good health. Specimen: naive CD4+ T cells sorted from blood. The subset is: CD45RA+ positively selected. The chain joins TRBV5-1 to TRBJ2-2, with D possibly being TRBD1 (5 bases). The CDR3 bases are TGCGCCAGCAAAGGGGCGAACACCGGGGAGCTGTTTTTT. Its protein product is CASKGANTGELFF.